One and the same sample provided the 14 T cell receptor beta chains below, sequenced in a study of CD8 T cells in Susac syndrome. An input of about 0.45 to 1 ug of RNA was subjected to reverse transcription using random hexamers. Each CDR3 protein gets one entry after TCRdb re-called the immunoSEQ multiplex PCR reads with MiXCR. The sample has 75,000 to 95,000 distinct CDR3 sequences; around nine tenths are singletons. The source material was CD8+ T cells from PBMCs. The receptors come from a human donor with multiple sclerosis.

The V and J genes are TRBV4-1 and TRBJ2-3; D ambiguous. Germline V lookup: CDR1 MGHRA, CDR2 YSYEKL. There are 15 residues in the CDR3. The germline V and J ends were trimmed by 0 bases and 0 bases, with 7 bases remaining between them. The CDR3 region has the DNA TGCGCCAGCAGCCAAGAGGCACGAAGCACAGATACGCAGTATTTT. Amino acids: CASSQEARSTDTQYF.

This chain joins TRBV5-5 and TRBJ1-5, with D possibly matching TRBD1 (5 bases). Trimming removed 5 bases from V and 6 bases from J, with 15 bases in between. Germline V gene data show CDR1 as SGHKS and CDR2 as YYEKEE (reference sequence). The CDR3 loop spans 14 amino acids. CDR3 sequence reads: CASSPDSLGQPQHF. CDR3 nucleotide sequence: TGTGCCAGCAGTCCAGACAGCCTTGGTCAGCCCCAGCATTTT.

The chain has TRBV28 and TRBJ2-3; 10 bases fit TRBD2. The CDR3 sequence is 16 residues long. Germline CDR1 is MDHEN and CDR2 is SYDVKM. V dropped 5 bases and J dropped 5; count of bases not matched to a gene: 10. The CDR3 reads CASSPRSGRAIDTQYF. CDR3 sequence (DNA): TGTGCCAGCAGTCCACGGAGCGGGAGGGCGATAGATACGCAGTATTTT.

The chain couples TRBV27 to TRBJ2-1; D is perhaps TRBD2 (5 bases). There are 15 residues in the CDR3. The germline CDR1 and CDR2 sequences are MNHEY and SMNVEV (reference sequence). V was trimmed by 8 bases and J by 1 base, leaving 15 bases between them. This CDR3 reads CASARGVSSYNEQFF. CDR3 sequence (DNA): TGTGCCAGCGCCCGGGGAGTCAGTTCCTACAATGAGCAGTTCTTC.

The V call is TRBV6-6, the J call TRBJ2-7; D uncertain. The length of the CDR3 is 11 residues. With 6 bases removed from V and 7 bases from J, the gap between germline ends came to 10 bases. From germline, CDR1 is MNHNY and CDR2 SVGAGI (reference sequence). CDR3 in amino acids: CASSPPGEQYF. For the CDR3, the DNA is TGTGCCAGCAGCCCACCCGGGGAGCAGTACTTC.

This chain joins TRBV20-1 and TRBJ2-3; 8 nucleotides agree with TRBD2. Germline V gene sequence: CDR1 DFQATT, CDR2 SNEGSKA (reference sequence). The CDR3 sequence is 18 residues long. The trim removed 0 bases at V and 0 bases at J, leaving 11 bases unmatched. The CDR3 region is CSARDVSGGYLSTDTQYF. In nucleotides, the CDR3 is TGCAGTGCTAGAGATGTAAGCGGGGGATACCTCAGCACAGATACGCAGTATTTT.

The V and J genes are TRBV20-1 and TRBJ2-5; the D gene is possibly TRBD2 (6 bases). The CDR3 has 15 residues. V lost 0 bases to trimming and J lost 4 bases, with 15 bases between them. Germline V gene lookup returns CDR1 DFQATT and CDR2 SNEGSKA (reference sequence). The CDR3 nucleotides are TGCAGTGCTAGAGATCCTGAGACAGCGGGAGAGACCCAGTACTTC. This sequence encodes CSARDPETAGETQYF.

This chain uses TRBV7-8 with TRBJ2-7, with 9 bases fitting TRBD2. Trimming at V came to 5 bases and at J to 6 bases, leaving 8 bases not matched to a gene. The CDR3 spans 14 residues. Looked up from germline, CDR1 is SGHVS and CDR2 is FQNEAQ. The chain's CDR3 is CASSLSGSSSEQYF. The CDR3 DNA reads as TGTGCCAGCAGCCTTAGCGGGAGTTCTAGCGAGCAGTACTTC. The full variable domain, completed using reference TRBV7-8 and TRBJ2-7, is GAGVSQSPRYKVAKRGQDVALRCDPISGHVSLFWYQQALGQGPEFLTYFQNEAQLDKSGLPSDRFFAERPEGSVSTLKIQRTQQEDSAVYLCASSLSGSSSEQYFGPGTRLTVT.

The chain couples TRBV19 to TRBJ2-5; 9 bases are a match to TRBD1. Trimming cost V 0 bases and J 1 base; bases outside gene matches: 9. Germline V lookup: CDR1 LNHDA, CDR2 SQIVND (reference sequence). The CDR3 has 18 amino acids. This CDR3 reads CASSIDSPGQGTQETQYF. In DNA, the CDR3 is TGTGCCAGTAGTATAGATTCCCCAGGACAGGGGACCCAAGAGACCCAGTACTTC.

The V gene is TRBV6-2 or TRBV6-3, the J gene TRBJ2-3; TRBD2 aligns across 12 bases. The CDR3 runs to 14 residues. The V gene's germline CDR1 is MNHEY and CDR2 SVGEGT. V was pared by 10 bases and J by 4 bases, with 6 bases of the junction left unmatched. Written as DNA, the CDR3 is TGTGCCACCGGTGCTAGCGGGAGGGCAGATACGCAGTATTTT. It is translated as CATGASGRADTQYF.

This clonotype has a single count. The CDR3 loop is CASSSRLAGHYNEQFF. In DNA form, the CDR3 reads TGTGCCAGCAGCTCCCGACTAGCGGGACACTACAATGAGCAGTTCTTC. The chain has TRBV9 and TRBJ2-1, with 11 nucleotides matching TRBD2. The CDR3 runs to 16 residues. CDR1 SGDLS and CDR2 YYNGEE come from the germline V gene. Germline trimming cut 4 bases from V and 3 bases from J; bases unmatched to any gene: 6.

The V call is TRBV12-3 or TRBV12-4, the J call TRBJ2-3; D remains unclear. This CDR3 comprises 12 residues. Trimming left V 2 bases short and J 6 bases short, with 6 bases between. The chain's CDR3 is CASSLPSDTQYF. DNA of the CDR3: TGTGCCAGCAGTTTACCCTCCGATACGCAGTATTTT.

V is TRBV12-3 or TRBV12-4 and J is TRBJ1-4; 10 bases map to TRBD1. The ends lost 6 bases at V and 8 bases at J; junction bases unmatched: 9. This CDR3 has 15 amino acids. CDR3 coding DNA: TGTGCCAGCAGGGGGACCGGGACAGGGGACGAAAAACTGTTTTTT. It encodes CASRGTGTGDEKLFF.

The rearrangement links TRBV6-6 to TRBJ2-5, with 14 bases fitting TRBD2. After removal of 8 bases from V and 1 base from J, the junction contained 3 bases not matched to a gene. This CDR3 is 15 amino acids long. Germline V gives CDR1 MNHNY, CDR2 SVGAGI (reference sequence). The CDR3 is CASGLAGGLQETQYF. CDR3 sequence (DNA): TGTGCCAGCGGACTAGCGGGGGGCCTCCAAGAGACCCAGTACTTC.